Following are 31 T cell receptor beta chains from one sample sequenced in a study of cytomegalovirus exposure and HLA in healthy donors. Primers for the PCR totalled 60 Vbeta and 13 Jbeta. The table came from immunoSEQ multiplex PCR; TCRdb's copy has only in-frame clones and leaves some out. Of over 75,000 clones listed, 84% are singletons. Input material: PBMCs. These receptor sequences come from a woman aged 45-65 years in good health and CMV-seronegative.

The chain couples TRBV29-1 to TRBJ2-5; 9 positions match TRBD2. CDR3 size: 15 residues. J lost 1 base, V lost 3 bases, and 6 bases had no gene match. The germline V gene has CDR1 SQVTM and CDR2 ANQGSEA. DNA for the CDR3: TGCAGCGTTGATGGACGCGGGGGGGCCCAAGAGACCCAGTACTTC. Translating gives CSVDGRGGAQETQYF.

The V gene is TRBV10-3, the J gene TRBJ2-1, with D possibly TRBD2 on 6 matching bases. The germline V gene has CDR1 ENHRY and CDR2 SYGVKD. There are 16 residues in the CDR3. The ends were cut back, 3 bases at V and 0 bases at J, with 12 bases in the middle. CDR3 DNA sequence: TGTGCCATCAGTGATAGAGGAGGGGACTCCTACAATGAGCAGTTCTTC. Translated: CAISDRGGDSYNEQFF.

The chain employs TRBV10-1 and TRBJ1-1, with 9 bases lining up with TRBD1. CDR1 WNHNN and CDR2 SYGVQD come from the germline V gene (reference sequence). V was pared by 6 bases and J by 1 base, with 3 bases of the junction left unmatched. The CDR3 is 14 residues long. CDR3 loop: CASRGDRENTEAFF. In DNA form, the CDR3 reads TGCGCCAGCAGGGGGGACAGGGAGAACACTGAAGCTTTCTTT.

The chain couples TRBV30 to TRBJ1-2; D is unclear. Looked up from germline, CDR1 is GTSNPN and CDR2 is SVGIG (reference sequence). The V end lost 2 bases, the J end lost 5 bases, and 9 bases lay between the germline ends. The CDR3 spans 12 residues. CDR3 bases: TGTGCCTGGAGTCCAGGAGGATATGGCTACACCTTC. This encodes CAWSPGGYGYTF.

The genes are TRBV29-1 and TRBJ2-3; 10 bases fit TRBD2. V was clipped by 6 bases and J by 9 bases; unmatched bases: 18. Germline CDR1 SQVTM, CDR2 ANQGSEA. The CDR3 extends over 16 amino acids. CDR3 loop: CSVAGGPDVVGTTQYF. CDR3 DNA: TGCAGCGTAGCGGGAGGGCCGGACGTAGTGGGGACCACGCAGTATTTT.

This chain joins TRBV7-3 and TRBJ2-7, with 9 bases that match TRBD2. The CDR3 spans 15 residues. Losses at the gene ends were 3 bases for V and 7 bases for J; bases not matched to a gene: 10. The germline V gene encodes CDR1 SGHTA and CDR2 FQGTGA. CDR3 amino acids: CASSLGGLAGLEQYF. The CDR3 DNA is TGTGCCAGCAGCTTGGGCGGCCTAGCGGGGCTAGAGCAGTACTTC.

CDR3 sequence reads: CASSYEGASSYNEQFF. CDR3 bases: TGTGCCAGCAGTTACGAGGGGGCCAGCTCCTACAATGAGCAGTTCTTC. The chain employs TRBV6-6 and TRBJ2-1; 7 bases map to TRBD1. J gave up 0 bases and V 2 bases, and 4 bases lay outside the gene matches. The CDR3 extends over 16 amino acids. Germline V CDR1 and CDR2: MNHNY, SVGAGI (reference sequence).

V and J are TRBV28 and TRBJ2-1; D may be TRBD2 (5 bases). CDR1 is MDHEN and CDR2 is SYDVKM in the germline V gene. The CDR3 has 14 residues. The germline V and J ends were trimmed by 5 bases and 3 bases, with 11 bases remaining between them. The CDR3 bases are TGTGCCAGCAGTACCAGCGGCCACTACAATGAGCAGTTCTTC. Protein product: CASSTSGHYNEQFF.

This clone showed up just a few times. The V call is TRBV28, the J call TRBJ2-1; maybe TRBD2 (5 bases). The CDR3 contains 12 residues. Looked up from germline, CDR1 is MDHEN and CDR2 is SYDVKM. Deletions cut 2 bases from V and 12 bases from J, with 11 bases between. CDR3 sequence: CASSLEGTRQFF. CDR3 coding DNA: TGTGCCAGCAGTTTAGAGGGCACGCGGCAGTTCTTC.

The chain combines TRBV5-1 with TRBJ2-5; 13 bases match TRBD2. The CDR3 loop spans 18 amino acids. Germline CDR1 SGHRS, CDR2 YFSETQ. The ends lost 5 bases at V and 2 bases at J; junction bases unmatched: 12. CDR3 protein: CASSPGLAGEGRQETQYF. CDR3 sequence (DNA): TGCGCCAGCAGTCCCGGACTAGCGGGAGAAGGGCGGCAAGAGACCCAGTACTTC. Combining the CDR3 with reference TRBV5-1 and TRBJ2-5 gives the whole variable domain KAGVTQTPRYLIKTRGQQVTLSCSPISGHRSVSWYQQTPGQGLQFLFEYFSETQRNKGNFPGRFSGRQFSNSRSEMNVSTLELGDSALYLCASSPGLAGEGRQETQYFGPGTRLLVL.

This clone was seen more than once but under ten times. The chain employs TRBV6-6 and TRBJ1-6; perhaps TRBD1 as D (5 bases). This CDR3 comprises 12 residues. The germline V and J ends were trimmed by 7 bases and 11 bases, with 12 bases remaining between them. Germline V gene lookup returns CDR1 MNHNY and CDR2 SVGAGI (reference sequence). CDR3 in amino acids: CASTVEGAPLHF. For the CDR3, the DNA is TGTGCCAGCACCGTTGAAGGGGCACCCCTCCACTTT.

The chain employs TRBV6-6 and TRBJ2-2, with D possibly being TRBD2 (6 bases). The CDR3 is 15 residues long. Germline assignment: CDR1 MNHNY and CDR2 SVGAGI (reference sequence). V dropped 6 bases and J dropped 7 bases, with 18 bases sitting between them. This chain's CDR3 is CASSPGGEMVGELFF. The DNA of the CDR3 is TGTGCCAGCAGCCCCGGCGGGGAGATGGTCGGGGAGCTGTTTTTT.

The genes are TRBV19 and TRBJ2-3; D gene uncertain. The germline V gene has CDR1 LNHDA and CDR2 SQIVND (reference sequence). The CDR3 has 14 residues. V was clipped by 5 bases and J by 1 base, with 10 bases between them. The DNA of the CDR3 is TGTGCCAGTAGTTCGGGTCAGCGCACAGATACGCAGTATTTT. This codes for CASSSGQRTDTQYF.

This clone has only a few counts. V gene TRBV4-3 combines with J gene TRBJ1-1; 7 nucleotides agree with TRBD1. This CDR3 is built from 14 residues. With V trimmed by 4 bases and J by 1 base, 3 bases remained unmatched. CDR1 and CDR2 (germline): LGHNA, YSLEER. This CDR3 reads CASSLGQENTEAFF. In DNA form, the CDR3 reads TGCGCCAGCAGCCTTGGACAGGAGAACACTGAAGCTTTCTTT.

This clone was detected a few times. The J gene is TRBJ2-1, the V gene TRBV6-1; tentatively, D is TRBD1 (6 bases). Trimming took 0 bases from V and 6 from J, leaving 15 bases between them. In germline, CDR1 is MNHNS, CDR2 SASEGT. The CDR3 contains 16 residues. The CDR3 spells CASSEAAQGRLNEQFF. CDR3 DNA: TGTGCCAGCAGTGAAGCGGCGCAGGGGCGTCTCAATGAGCAGTTCTTC.

The rearrangement uses TRBV2 and TRBJ2-5; D is possibly TRBD2 (6 bases). Germline loops: CDR1 SNHLY, CDR2 FYNNEI. Trimming shortened V by 2 bases and J by 1 base, and 11 bases separated the two germline ends. This CDR3 has 15 residues. This CDR3 is CASSEMRGGQETQYF. The DNA of the CDR3 is TGTGCCAGCAGTGAAATGCGGGGAGGCCAAGAGACCCAGTACTTC.

The rearrangement links TRBV2 to TRBJ2-2, with D tentatively TRBD2 (6 bases). The CDR3 runs to 15 residues. V dropped 11 bases and J dropped 7 bases, with 23 bases sitting between them. CDR1 is SNHLY and CDR2 is FYNNEI in the germline V gene. The CDR3 here is CAGGPGLPRGGELFF. DNA of the CDR3: TGTGCCGGTGGGCCGGGACTCCCTCGGGGCGGGGAGCTGTTTTTT.

The chain is built from TRBV29-1 and TRBJ2-5; 8 bases agree with TRBD1. The J call may be faulty, since TRBJ2-7 better matches the DNA end. The CDR3 totals 13 residues. Germline CDR1 SQVTM, CDR2 ANQGSEA. The CDR3 protein is CSVGRTGHYEQYF. The CDR3 nucleotides read TGCAGCGTGGGTCGGACAGGGCACTACGAGCAGTACTTC.

The chain links TRBV9 to TRBJ1-2; TRBD1 is a possible D gene (5 bases). The V gene's germline CDR1 is SGDLS and CDR2 YYNGEE. The CDR3 is 13 amino acids. V lost 0 bases to trimming and J lost 8 bases, with 11 bases between them. The CDR3 reads CASSVGLWGGYTF. CDR3 nucleotide sequence: TGTGCCAGCAGCGTAGGGCTCTGGGGCGGCTACACCTTC.

This clone is medium-sized (0.01 to 0.1%) by share. The chain carries TRBV7-9 and TRBJ2-7; D not resolved. The CDR3 extends over 14 amino acids. Germline V gene sequence: CDR1 SEHNR, CDR2 FQNEAQ (reference sequence). Trimming pared 3 bases from V and 2 bases from J, leaving 11 bases between. CDR3: CASSFSTTPYEQYF. The CDR3, as DNA: TGTGCCAGCAGCTTCTCAACCACTCCCTACGAGCAGTACTTC.

The J gene is TRBJ2-1, the V gene TRBV9; 8 positions agree with TRBD2. V trimming: 4 bases; J trimming: 2 bases; junction bases outside the gene matches: 11. The CDR3 contains 17 residues. Germline V gives CDR1 SGDLS, CDR2 YYNGEE. The CDR3 reads CASSPMPGRAAYNEQFF. The CDR3 DNA reads as TGTGCCAGCAGCCCTATGCCCGGGAGGGCCGCCTACAATGAGCAGTTCTTC.

The J gene is TRBJ1-1, the V gene TRBV27; TRBD1 aligns across 9 bases. V was clipped by 5 bases and J by 3 bases; unmatched bases: 19. Germline CDR1 reads MNHEY; CDR2 reads SMNVEV (reference sequence). The CDR3 contains 19 residues. The CDR3 loop reads CASSNYRGLNLKRDTEAFF. The CDR3 DNA follows: TGTGCCAGCAGTAACTACAGGGGGCTCAACCTCAAGCGGGACACTGAAGCTTTCTTT.

The chain has TRBV2 and TRBJ2-1; 7 nucleotides agree with TRBD2. The CDR3 spans 13 residues. Germline trimming cut 8 bases from V and 2 bases from J; bases unmatched to any gene: 3. Germline CDR1 SNHLY, CDR2 FYNNEI. This CDR3 reads CASGAGTYNEQFF. The CDR3 bases are TGTGCCAGCGGAGCGGGAACCTACAATGAGCAGTTCTTC.

J is TRBJ1-2 and V is TRBV10-3; D may be TRBD1 (6 bases). The CDR3 is 16 amino acids. The germline V gene encodes CDR1 ENHRY and CDR2 SYGVKD. Trimming removed 6 bases at V and 0 bases at J, with 17 bases between. This CDR3 is CAIRPDSATSNYGYTF. The CDR3 DNA reads as TGTGCCATCAGGCCGGACAGCGCAACTTCTAACTATGGCTACACCTTC.

This clone was detected only a few times. The J gene is TRBJ1-5, the V gene TRBV6-5; possible D gene TRBD1, 6 bases. The CDR3 runs 12 residues. In germline, CDR1 is MNHEY, CDR2 SVGAGI. The V end was cut by 9 bases, the J end by 1 base, with 7 bases between. CDR3 nucleotides: TGTGCCAGTACAGGGAGCAATCAGCCCCAGCATTTT. This sequence encodes CASTGSNQPQHF.

The rearrangement uses TRBV7-2 and TRBJ1-2; tentatively, D is TRBD1 (6 bases). The V end was cut by 3 bases, the J end by 4 bases, with 15 bases between. This CDR3 is 15 amino acids long. Germline V gene sequence: CDR1 SGHTA, CDR2 FQGNSA. DNA for the CDR3: TGTGCCAGCAGCTTTCAGGGGTCCAGCCCCTATGGCTACACCTTC. It codes for CASSFQGSSPYGYTF.

The V gene is TRBV6-1, the J gene TRBJ2-5, with 8 bases matching TRBD1. V was pared by 5 bases and J by 5 bases, with 10 bases of the junction left unmatched. Germline V lookup: CDR1 MNHNS, CDR2 SASEGT. This CDR3 region has 15 residues. CDR3 sequence reads: CASSKDRGSRETQYF. The DNA of the CDR3 is TGTGCCAGCAGTAAAGACAGGGGAAGCCGGGAGACCCAGTACTTC.

The genes are TRBV27 and TRBJ2-3, with 10 bases matching TRBD2. Germline V lookup: CDR1 MNHEY, CDR2 SMNVEV (reference sequence). CDR3 size: 15 residues. Germline trimming cut 6 bases from V and 5 bases from J; bases unmatched to any gene: 8. CDR3 region: CASSVLAGAEDTQYF. The DNA for the CDR3 is TGTGCCAGCAGCGTCCTAGCGGGAGCGGAAGATACGCAGTATTTT.

The genes are TRBV9 and TRBJ2-3, with TRBD2 identical over 8 bases. Germline V gives CDR1 SGDLS, CDR2 YYNGEE. Unmatched junction bases numbered 6, after V lost 4 bases and J lost 2 bases. The CDR3 is made up of 15 amino acids. The CDR3 nucleotides are TGTGCCAGCAGCCCAAGCGGGGGAGTCACAGATACGCAGTATTTT. Protein: CASSPSGGVTDTQYF.

The chain carries TRBV15 and TRBJ2-3; D is possibly TRBD2 (6 bases). V lost 0 bases to trimming and J lost 1 base, with 11 bases between them. The germline CDR1 and CDR2 sequences are LNHNV and YYDKDF (reference sequence). This CDR3 contains 16 residues. The CDR3 reads CATSRDPGSGTDTQYF. The CDR3, as DNA: TGTGCCACCAGCAGAGATCCCGGGAGCGGCACAGATACGCAGTATTTT.

The chain has TRBV7-2 and TRBJ1-2; a possible D gene is TRBD1 (5 bases). The germline V gene has CDR1 SGHTA and CDR2 FQGNSA. V was cut by 1 base and J by 4 bases, with 10 bases left in between. The CDR3 loop spans 14 amino acids. The CDR3 DNA reads TGTGCCAGCAGCTTAGATCGGGGGGGCTATGGCTACACCTTC. Translated, it gives CASSLDRGGYGYTF.